The 10 T cell receptor beta chains in this list originate from one sample, sequenced in a study of a mutant IDH1 vaccine in newly diagnosed glioma (dated by TCRdb to the early 2020s). According to the study, the label for this sample's time point signals: week 35, safety follow-up. Each vaccine dose was 300 ug of a 20-mer mutant IDH1 peptide in Montanide, given subcutaneously with topical imiquimod. The receptor library was made with the immunoSEQ multiplex PCR assay. TCRdb limited this immuneACCESS table to in-frame rearrangements with V and J called. A share of clones is missing; checked studies link under half to unresolved V genes, and the rest is unexplained. Across this sample there are about 60,000 clones, with around four fifths seen only once. The top ten clones comprise about 4.6% of the sample. For these TCRs, the target antigens are not known. Material: PBMCs, obtained from a glioma patient whose treatment included an IDH1 peptide vaccine. These receptors were taken from a man younger than 45 with glioma.

This chain uses TRBV6-6 with TRBJ2-7, with a tentative D call TRBD2 (5 bases). The CDR3 length is 14 residues. V was pared by 5 bases and J by 0 bases, with 11 bases between. CDR1 and CDR2 (germline): MNHNY, SVGAGI (reference sequence). The chain's CDR3 is CASSRRGSSYEQYF. In DNA, the CDR3 is TGTGCCAGCAGTCGCCGGGGAAGCTCCTACGAGCAGTACTTC.

CDR3: CASRDRGRKETQYF. In nucleotides, the CDR3 is TGTGCCAGCAGGGACAGGGGACGAAAAGAGACCCAGTACTTC. J is TRBJ2-5 and V is TRBV27, with TRBD1 identical over 9 bases. The CDR3 consists of 14 residues. CDR1 and CDR2 from the germline V gene are MNHEY and SMNVEV (reference sequence). The ends lost 6 bases at V and 3 bases at J; junction bases unmatched: 5.

The chain combines TRBV7-8 with TRBJ1-1; possible D gene TRBD1, 5 bases. The V gene's germline CDR1 is SGHVS and CDR2 FQNEAQ. The CDR3 spans 16 residues. The germline V and J ends were trimmed by 2 bases and 1 base, with 14 bases remaining between them. The CDR3 region is CASSLTGTVSNTEAFF. CDR3 bases: TGTGCCAGCAGCTTAACGGGGACGGTCTCGAACACTGAAGCTTTCTTT.

In its sample, this clone was seen a few times. The chain couples TRBV14 to TRBJ1-1; D uncertain. The CDR3 spans 15 residues. From germline, CDR1 is SGHDN and CDR2 FVKESK. V was clipped by 4 bases and J by 4 bases, with 16 bases between them. The CDR3 DNA sequence: TGTGCCAGCAGCCCCATCGACCTTATAAGCACTGAAGCTTTCTTT. Translation: CASSPIDLISTEAFF.

This chain connects TRBV6-5 to TRBJ1-1; TRBD1 might be the D (6 bases). The CDR3 loop spans 15 amino acids. Germline V gives CDR1 MNHEY, CDR2 SVGAGI. V was clipped by 0 bases and J by 0 bases, with 8 bases between them. This CDR3 is CASSYSTGMNTEAFF. The CDR3 nucleotides are TGTGCCAGCAGTTACTCTACAGGGATGAACACTGAAGCTTTCTTT.

The chain couples TRBV6-6 to TRBJ2-5, with a tentative D call TRBD1 (6 bases). Looked up from germline, CDR1 is MNHNY and CDR2 is SVGAGI (reference sequence). Trimming removed 6 bases from V and 4 bases from J, with 15 bases in between. There are 14 residues in the CDR3. CDR3: CASRPQGMGETQYF. The DNA of the CDR3 is TGTGCCAGCAGACCCCAGGGGATGGGAGAGACCCAGTACTTC.

V gene TRBV5-1 combines with J gene TRBJ2-7; TRBD1 matches 10 bases. J gave up 6 bases and V 4 bases, and 13 bases lay outside the gene matches. CDR3 size: 16 residues. Germline V gene sequence: CDR1 SGHRS, CDR2 YFSETQ. The CDR3 bases are TGCGCCAGCAGCGAAAGGGACAGGGGAATCTTGCGCGAGCAGTACTTC. This codes for CASSERDRGILREQYF.

The sample holds a few counts of this clone. The chain couples TRBV5-4 to TRBJ2-4; possibly TRBD1 for D (5 bases). V lost 4 bases, J lost 4 bases, and 12 bases lay in between. In germline, CDR1 is SGHNT, CDR2 YYREEE (reference sequence). The CDR3 is 14 amino acids. The CDR3 loop is CASSVGHLKNIQYF. The DNA of the CDR3 is TGTGCCAGCAGCGTAGGACACCTGAAAAACATTCAGTACTTC.

The rearrangement uses TRBV30 and TRBJ2-3, with a weak D call TRBD2 (7 bases). Germline values: CDR1 GTSNPN, CDR2 SVGIG (reference sequence). This CDR3 comprises 17 residues. V was pared by 1 base and J by 0 bases, with 17 bases between. The CDR3 DNA follows: TGTGCCTGGAGTGCGGCGGGGGCGAAATCTAGCACAGATACGCAGTATTTT. Protein product: CAWSAAGAKSSTDTQYF.

The chain links TRBV6-5 to TRBJ1-2; 7 bases agree with TRBD1. Germline values: CDR1 MNHEY, CDR2 SVGAGI. J lost 6 bases, V lost 2 bases, and 3 bases had no gene match. This CDR3 spans 13 amino acids. This CDR3 is CASSYTTGDGYTF. The CDR3 coding sequence is TGTGCCAGCAGTTACACCACAGGGGATGGCTACACCTTC.